This entry features one T cell receptor (beta chain) sequence. Looked up from germline, CDR1 is SEHNR and CDR2 is FQNEAQ (reference sequence). V lost 4 bases to trimming and J lost 1 base, with 10 bases between them. The CDR3 covers 15 residues. 60 Vbeta and 13 Jbeta primers were used in PCR. Sequencing was performed with immunoSEQ multiplex PCR; in TCRdb, only in-frame clones are kept and a portion is missing. The sample lists about 130,000 clones, 65% to 90% seen once, with about 0.76% in the top ten. The sample is drawn from a study of cytomegalovirus exposure and HLA in healthy donors. The sequence came from a man aged 18 to 30 in good health and CMV-seronegative. The genes are TRBV7-9 and TRBJ2-2, with D possibly TRBD1 on 6 matching bases. The specimen was PBMCs. The CDR3 nucleotides read TGTGCCAGCAGCTCCGGGACAAAGAACACCGGGGAGCTGTTTTTT. Translation: CASSSGTKNTGELFF.